The 25 T cell receptor beta chains in this list originate from one sample, sequenced in a study of regulatory T cells in long-lasting Graves disease. Assembly of TCR beta libraries relied on iRepertoire HTBI primers together with Arm-PCR of CDR3 regions. TCRdb re-derived calls from the multiplex PCR reads in MiXCR, one entry per CDR3 protein. This sample has hundreds of thousands of distinct CDR3 sequences, with around 13% found just once. The time point here: newly diagnosed GD, antithyroid drugs for less than 3 months. The TCR library was made from RNA extracted from PBMCs. The same data also went into a second study, on T cells in Graves' hyperthyroidism and ophthalmopathy.

Sequences were derived from peripheral blood mononuclear cells (PBMCs), sampled at new diagnosis, from a patient treated with antithyroid drugs. The receptor source for this set is a woman in her twenties or thirties with Graves disease.

A remark on this clonotype: This may arise from a read error, as a much more abundant clone is one base away. V usage is TRBV2 and J usage is TRBJ1-5; D is uncertain. Trimming took off 8 bases at V and 4 bases at J, with 12 bases between the two ends. The CDR3 runs to 13 residues. The germline V gene encodes CDR1 SNHLY and CDR2 FYNNEI. CDR3 sequence: CASGIIGNQPQHF. The CDR3 DNA is TGTGCCAGCGGTATAATAGGGAATCAGCCCCAGCATTTT.

The table lists this clonotype with a few counts. This chain connects TRBV20-1 to TRBJ2-7, with D perhaps being TRBD1 or TRBD2 (5 bases each). The CDR3 is 14 amino acids. In germline, CDR1 is DFQATT, CDR2 SNEGSKA (reference sequence). V lost 1 base and J 2 bases, leaving 12 bases between the germline ends. This CDR3 reads CSARAGTPPYEQYF. Here the CDR3 DNA reads TGCAGTGCTAGAGCCGGGACCCCGCCCTACGAGCAGTACTTC.

This clonotype was recorded many times. The J gene is TRBJ2-5, the V gene TRBV3-1; 7 nucleotides match TRBD2. Germline CDR1 and CDR2: LGHDT and YNNKEL (reference sequence). V was clipped by 4 bases and J by 4 bases; unmatched bases: 9. The CDR3 consists of 15 residues. The CDR3 DNA reads as TGTGCCAGCAGCCTCCTTTTATTAGCGGGAGAGACCCAGTACTTC. It encodes CASSLLLLAGETQYF.

The chain combines TRBV19 with TRBJ1-5; D is unclear. Germline CDR1 and CDR2: LNHDA and SQIVND (reference sequence). V lost 5 bases to trimming and J lost 0 bases, with 11 bases between them. The CDR3 sequence is 15 residues long. The CDR3 DNA reads as TGTGCCAGTAGTTTGGCACCTTATAGCAATCAGCCCCAGCATTTT. Its translation is CASSLAPYSNQPQHF.

This clonotype has a handful of counts. This rearrangement joins TRBV12-3 or TRBV12-4 to TRBJ1-5; 9 nucleotides match TRBD1. This CDR3 region has 14 residues. The junction had 5 bases not matched to a gene; V was cut back by 6 bases and J by 5 bases. CDR3 coding DNA: TGTGCCAGCAGCCGGGACAGGGTGGATCAGCCCCAGCATTTT. Its translation: CASSRDRVDQPQHF.

The J gene is TRBJ2-7, the V gene TRBV5-6; no clear D gene. From germline, CDR1 is SGHDT and CDR2 YYEEEE. CDR3 size: 13 residues. V lost 2 bases to trimming and J lost 8 bases, with 14 bases between them. This CDR3 reads CASSLGYTSKQYF. In DNA form, the CDR3 reads TGTGCCAGCAGCTTAGGGTATACGTCAAAGCAGTACTTC. Full variable domain (rest looked up from reference TRBV5-6 and TRBJ2-7): DAGVTQSPTHLIKTRGQQVTLRCSPKSGHDTVSWYQQALGQGPQFIFQYYEEEERQRGNFPDRFSGHQFPNYSSELNVNALLLGDSALYLCASSLGYTSKQYFGPGTRLTVT.

This clonotype was detected only a few times. The chain links TRBV5-4 to TRBJ2-7, with a weak D call TRBD2 (6 bases). This CDR3 has 15 residues. Trimming pared 4 bases from V and 1 base from J, leaving 15 bases between. Germline V gene lookup returns CDR1 SGHNT and CDR2 YYREEE (reference sequence). This CDR3 is CASSRASGGSYEQYF. DNA of the CDR3: TGTGCCAGCAGCCGGGCCTCTGGGGGGTCCTACGAGCAGTACTTC.

This clonotype was counted between two and nine times. CDR3 DNA sequence: TGCAGCGTTGAAAGAGGGTGGAATGAGCAGTTCTTC. Amino acid sequence: CSVERGWNEQFF. The chain carries TRBV29-1 and TRBJ2-1; D perhaps matches TRBD2 (5 bases). With 2 bases removed from V and 7 bases from J, the gap between germline ends came to 9 bases. CDR1 SQVTM and CDR2 ANQGSEA come from the germline V gene. CDR3 size: 12 residues.

As regards this clonotype: This may be a read error, as it is one base from a much larger clone. The chain is built from TRBV27 and TRBJ1-1; TRBD1 aligns across 7 bases. V was pared by 5 bases and J by 2 bases, with 11 bases of the junction left unmatched. The CDR3 covers 16 residues. Germline V CDR1 and CDR2: MNHEY, SMNVEV (reference sequence). CDR3 nucleotide sequence: TGTGCCAGCAGTAACAAATGGGACAGAAAAAACACTGAAGCTTTCTTT. Its protein product is CASSNKWDRKNTEAFF.

This clonotype was seen at least ten times. CDR3 sequence: CASSAGQGAEAFF. The CDR3 bases are TGTGCCAGCAGTGCGGGACAGGGAGCTGAAGCTTTCTTT. The chain is built from TRBV2 and TRBJ1-1, with 9 nucleotides matching TRBD1. This CDR3 is built from 13 residues. With V trimmed by 4 bases and J by 6 bases, 3 bases remained unmatched. Per the germline V gene, CDR1 is SNHLY and CDR2 is FYNNEI.

In its sample, this clonotype was seen many times. The chain has TRBV30 and TRBJ1-6; 7 positions match TRBD1. Trimming took 0 bases from V and 6 from J; bases not matched to a gene: 5. The CDR3 is made up of 15 amino acids. Germline-derived CDR1 and CDR2 are GTSNPN and SVGIG (reference sequence). The CDR3 loop reads CAWSVPHRGNSPLHF. The DNA for the CDR3 is TGTGCCTGGAGTGTACCGCACAGGGGTAATTCACCCCTCCACTTT.

This clonotype was detected ten times or more. The chain uses TRBV15 and TRBJ2-3, with a weak D call TRBD1 (5 bases). Germline CDR1 is LNHNV and CDR2 is YYDKDF (reference sequence). There are 14 residues in the CDR3. Trimming removed 5 bases at V and 5 bases at J, with 14 bases between. CDR3 sequence: CATSLRQNLDTQYF. For the CDR3, the DNA is TGTGCCACCAGCTTACGACAGAACCTAGATACGCAGTATTTT.

This clonotype was recorded at least ten times. The CDR3 spells CASSIGLAGVGLPKNIQYF. The DNA for the CDR3 is TGTGCCAGCAGTATTGGACTAGCGGGAGTTGGCCTACCCAAAAACATTCAGTACTTC. The rearrangement links TRBV11-1 to TRBJ2-4, with 13 nucleotides matching TRBD2. The CDR3 runs 19 residues. Unmatched junction bases numbered 13, after V lost 6 bases and J lost 2 bases. Germline CDR1 reads SGHAT; CDR2 reads FQDESV (reference sequence). The whole variable domain, filled in from reference TRBV11-1 and TRBJ2-4, reads EAEVAQSPRYKITEKSQAVAFWCDPISGHATLYWYRQILGQGPELLVQFQDESVVDDSQLPKDRFSAERLKGVDSTLKIQPAELGDSAMYLCASSIGLAGVGLPKNIQYFGAGTRLSVL.

This clonotype was recorded many times. The chain joins TRBV7-9 to TRBJ1-2; D gene unclear. The CDR3 covers 14 residues. The germline V gene encodes CDR1 SEHNR and CDR2 FQNEAQ (reference sequence). V was shortened by 4 bases and J by 6 bases, with 15 bases between the two germline ends. The CDR3 region has the DNA TGTGCCAGCAGCTCAGACGTCGAGGGTCATGGCTACACCTTC. Protein: CASSSDVEGHGYTF.

This clonotype appeared many times. The chain uses TRBV2 and TRBJ2-7, with unresolved D. Trimming removed 3 bases from V and 3 bases from J, with 15 bases in between. This CDR3 comprises 15 residues. The germline V gene encodes CDR1 SNHLY and CDR2 FYNNEI. The CDR3 spells CASSDYWRGNYEQYF. The DNA of the CDR3 is TGTGCCAGCAGTGACTATTGGCGAGGAAACTACGAGCAGTACTTC.

The chain carries TRBV5-6 and TRBJ2-1; 8 bases align to TRBD2. This CDR3 region has 18 residues. The germline V gene has CDR1 SGHDT and CDR2 YYEEEE. The trim removed 4 bases at V and 0 bases at J, leaving 12 bases unmatched. The CDR3 DNA sequence: TGTGCCAGCAGCCCTCCGGGACTAGGGCTAAGCTCCTACAATGAGCAGTTCTTC. Encoded protein: CASSPPGLGLSSYNEQFF.

In its sample, this clonotype was seen many times. The CDR3 DNA sequence: TGTGCCAGCAGTTACGAGGTGGGCGGCTATGGCTACACCTTC. Its protein product is CASSYEVGGYGYTF. The chain carries TRBV6-5 and TRBJ1-2; D is unresolved. V shed 2 bases and J shed 4 bases, with 11 bases lying between them. The CDR3 loop spans 14 amino acids. Germline V lookup: CDR1 MNHEY, CDR2 SVGAGI.

In this sample, this clonotype turned up many times. The rearrangement joins TRBV7-3 to TRBJ1-1; the D gene is possibly TRBD1 (5 bases). Germline V lookup: CDR1 SGHTA, CDR2 FQGTGA. The ends were cut back, 3 bases at V and 4 bases at J, with 12 bases in the middle. This CDR3 region has 14 residues. The DNA for the CDR3 is TGTGCCAGCAGCTTTCTCCCCGGGGGCACTGAAGCTTTCTTT. Translation: CASSFLPGGTEAFF.

This rearrangement joins TRBV30 to TRBJ1-5, with D possibly TRBD1 on 5 matching bases. The CDR3 runs to 13 residues. The germline V gene encodes CDR1 GTSNPN and CDR2 SVGIG (reference sequence). The V gene lost 2 bases and the J gene lost 1 base, with 6 bases spanning the gap. The CDR3 DNA is TGTGCCTGGAGTCGGGGGAGCAATCAGCCCCAGCATTTT. It translates to CAWSRGSNQPQHF.

The chain joins TRBV18 to TRBJ2-3; TRBD2 might be the D (7 bases). The germline V gene has CDR1 KGHSH and CDR2 LQKENI. This CDR3 has 16 residues. Trimming cost V 3 bases and J 4 bases, with 17 bases left between them. CDR3 bases: TGTGCCAGCTCACCCCCCGGGGGCGGGAGAGCAGATACGCAGTATTTT. Its protein is CASSPPGGGRADTQYF.

Concerning this clonotype itself: At one end the junction does not follow the germline gene, possibly because of a read error. The rearrangement joins TRBV7-9 to TRBJ2-7; 12 positions match TRBD1. The CDR3 consists of 15 residues. The germline gives CDR1 SEHNR, CDR2 FQNEAQ (reference sequence). For the CDR3, the DNA is TGTGCCAGCAGCTTTTCGGGACAGGGGGCCTACAAGCAGTACTTC. The encoded protein is CASSFSGQGAYKQYF. The full variable domain, with the rest looked up from reference TRBV7-9 and TRBJ2-7, is DTGVSQNPRHKITKRGQNVTFRCDPISEHNRLYWYRQTLGQGPEFLTYFQNEAQLEKSRLLSDRFSAERPKGSFSTLEIQRTEQGDSAMYLCASSFSGQGAYKQYFGPGTRLTVT.

The chain carries TRBV25-1 and TRBJ2-7; D is perhaps TRBD1 (10 bases). Between the trimmed V and J ends, which lost 5 bases and 3 bases, there was a span of 32 bases. The CDR3 spans 20 residues. From germline, CDR1 is MGHDK and CDR2 SYGVNS. The CDR3 reads CASSSTGDRGLSSGSYEQYF. The CDR3 region has the DNA TGTGCCAGCAGTTCCACGGGGGACAGGGGCCTGAGTAGCGGGAGCTACGAGCAGTACTTC.

With respect to this clonotype: The conserved final phenylalanine or tryptophan is absent from the CDR3, which likely points to a read error. Here the CDR3 reads CASSEWTGDQPQHS. CDR3 nucleotide sequence: TGTGCCAGCAGTGAATGGACAGGGGATCAGCCCCAGCATTCT. The genes are TRBV25-1 and TRBJ1-5, with TRBD1 matching 9 bases. The ends lost 1 base at V and 5 bases at J; junction bases unmatched: 0. The CDR3 sequence is 14 residues long. The germline gives CDR1 MGHDK, CDR2 SYGVNS.

On this clonotype itself: Given a much more abundant clone one base away, this may be a read error. The V and J genes are TRBV5-1 and TRBJ2-3; the D gene is possibly TRBD1 (6 bases). The CDR3 runs to 14 residues. CDR1 and CDR2 (germline): SGHRS, YFSETQ. CDR3 DNA: TGCGCCAGCAGCTTCGACAGGATCACAGATGCGCAGTATTTT. Translated, it gives CASSFDRITDAQYF.

This clonotype was seen repeatedly, ten times or more. The V call is TRBV6-2 or TRBV6-3, the J call TRBJ1-6; D is unresolved. This CDR3 contains 15 residues. V dropped 7 bases and J dropped 2 bases, with 12 bases sitting between them. Germline V gives CDR1 MNHEY, CDR2 SVGEGT. CDR3 DNA: TGTGCCAGCACCCGCCTAACCACCTATAATTCACCCCTCCACTTT. It yields the protein CASTRLTTYNSPLHF.